These 19 T cell receptor beta chains originate from one sample sequenced in a study of T cells in tumors after PD-1 blockade. Assay used: immunoSEQ multiplex PCR; TCRdb lists only in-frame clones, some missing. The sample consists of around 35,000 clones, 73% of them appearing once. The sample was PBMCs, taken after anti-PD-1 treatment. The receptors originated from a human donor with basal cell carcinoma.

The V call is TRBV5-4, the J call TRBJ2-3; tentatively, D is TRBD2 (6 bases). The germline V gene encodes CDR1 SGHNT and CDR2 YYREEE (reference sequence). Trimming took off 4 bases at V and 6 bases at J, with 18 bases between the two ends. The CDR3 has 15 amino acids. The CDR3 nucleotides are TGTGCCAGCAGCCGTCCGGGACTGGGTGGGGATACGCAGTATTTT. It translates to CASSRPGLGGDTQYF. Supplemented by reference TRBV5-4 and TRBJ2-3, the full variable domain reads ETGVTQSPTHLIKTRGQQVTLRCSSQSGHNTVSWYQQALGQGPQFIFQYYREEENGRGNFPPRFSGLQFPNYSSELNVNALELDDSALYLCASSRPGLGGDTQYFGPGTRLTVL.

The chain combines TRBV5-1 with TRBJ2-7, with 10 bases matching TRBD1. The length of the CDR3 is 15 residues. Germline lookup yields CDR1 SGHRS and CDR2 YFSETQ. V trimming: 0 bases; J trimming: 2 bases; junction bases outside the gene matches: 2. The CDR3 region has the DNA TGCGCCAGCAGCTTGGGCGGGACAGGGGCCTACGAGCAGTACTTC. Its translation: CASSLGGTGAYEQYF.

This clone appeared once. This chain connects TRBV7-2 to TRBJ2-7; D tentatively fits TRBD1 or TRBD2 (7 bases each). The CDR3 is 15 residues long. Trimming shortened V by 6 bases and J by 6 bases, and 21 bases separated the two germline ends. CDR1 and CDR2 from the germline V gene are SGHTA and FQGNSA. The DNA for the CDR3 is TGTGCCAGCAGATTAAACAGGGGAGGGGGTATCGAGCAGTACTTC. It is translated as CASRLNRGGGIEQYF.

Many counts were recorded for this clone. The J gene is TRBJ1-2, the V gene TRBV28, with 12 bases lining up with TRBD1. The CDR3 sequence is 12 residues long. Germline CDR1 reads MDHEN; CDR2 reads SYDVKM. The V segment lost 11 bases and the J segment 7 bases; nucleotides outside the gene matches: 5. CDR3 DNA: TGTGCCTGGGGACAGGGGGCCATTGGCTACACCTTC. Translated, it gives CAWGQGAIGYTF.

Judged by abundance, this clone is medium-sized (0.01 to 0.1%). CDR3 protein: CASSLSGTGPSIYGYTF. In nucleotides, the CDR3 is TGCGCCAGCAGCTTATCCGGGACTGGGCCATCAATCTATGGCTACACCTTC. This chain joins TRBV5-1 and TRBJ1-2; D perhaps matches TRBD1 (5 bases). This CDR3 has 17 residues. The germline V gene has CDR1 SGHRS and CDR2 YFSETQ. The germline V and J ends were trimmed by 2 bases and 4 bases, with 21 bases remaining between them.

The chain joins TRBV7-8 to TRBJ1-2, with 7 bases matching TRBD1. The V and J ends lost 6 bases and 0 bases, in that order; junction bases with no gene match: 7. CDR3 length: 15 amino acids. Germline V CDR1 and CDR2: SGHVS, FQNEAQ. CDR3 in DNA: TGTGCCAGCAGTCCGGCCGGGACAGCTAACTATGGCTACACCTTC. This gives the protein CASSPAGTANYGYTF.

This CDR3 is CASSSLTNGQGRNTGELFF. CDR3 DNA: TGTGCCAGTAGTAGCCTAACAAACGGACAGGGAAGGAACACCGGGGAGCTGTTTTTT. This chain links TRBV19 with TRBJ2-2; 8 bases align to TRBD1. The germline V gene has CDR1 LNHDA and CDR2 SQIVND (reference sequence). Trimming took 4 bases from V and 1 from J; bases not matched to a gene: 14. CDR3 length: 19 residues.

This clone is a singleton in its sample. This chain uses TRBV7-3 with TRBJ1-1; TRBD1 is a possible D gene (6 bases). Per germline, CDR1 SGHTA and CDR2 FQGTGA. V shed 5 bases and J shed 3 bases, with 22 bases lying between them. There are 17 residues in the CDR3. The CDR3 loop is CASSPWPGTPSDTEAFF. The CDR3 nucleotides read TGTGCCAGCAGCCCATGGCCCGGGACACCGTCCGACACTGAAGCTTTCTTT.

This clone was seen more than once but under ten times. The chain recombines TRBV7-6 with TRBJ1-1; D not certain. Trimming removed 4 bases from V and 3 bases from J, with 9 bases in between. Germline V gene sequence: CDR1 SGHVS, CDR2 FNYEAQ. This CDR3 has 13 residues. The CDR3 nucleotides read TGTGCCAGCAGCTACCAGTCCTACACTGAAGCTTTCTTT. Protein product: CASSYQSYTEAFF.

This clone turned up a few times. The genes are TRBV7-6 and TRBJ2-7; D gene uncertain. The CDR3 length is 13 residues. V shed 1 base and J shed 2 bases, with 6 bases lying between them. Germline values: CDR1 SGHVS, CDR2 FNYEAQ. The CDR3 DNA reads TGTGCCAGCAGCTTAGGAGAACCCTACGAGCAGTACTTC. This gives the protein CASSLGEPYEQYF.

The CDR3 DNA follows: TGTGCCAGCAGCCAAGATATAGACGGGAATGAGCAGTTCTTC. It codes for CASSQDIDGNEQFF. The V and J genes are TRBV4-2 and TRBJ2-1; D gene unclear. This CDR3 contains 14 residues. CDR1 LGHNA and CDR2 YNFKEQ come from the germline V gene. V lost 0 bases and J 7 bases, leaving 10 bases between the germline ends.

The rearrangement uses TRBV29-1 and TRBJ2-7; tentative D call: TRBD2 (6 bases). The CDR3 spans 13 residues. Germline assignment: CDR1 SQVTM and CDR2 ANQGSEA. Trimming took off 7 bases at V and 7 bases at J, with 20 bases between the two ends. The CDR3 here is CSARPGESREQYF. The CDR3 DNA reads TGCAGCGCCCGCCCGGGGGAGTCGAGGGAGCAGTACTTC.

This clone turned up a few times. V is TRBV9 and J is TRBJ2-1; no clear D gene. The CDR3 has 12 amino acids. Trimming took off 0 bases at V and 9 bases at J, with 7 bases between the two ends. The V gene's germline CDR1 is SGDLS and CDR2 YYNGEE. In DNA form, the CDR3 reads TGTGCCAGCAGCGTAGATATAAGTGAGCAGTTCTTC. Residues: CASSVDISEQFF. Full variable domain (missing parts from reference TRBV9 and TRBJ2-1): DSGVTQTPKHLITATGQRVTLRCSPRSGDLSVYWYQQSLDQGLQFLIQYYNGEERAKGNILERFSAQQFPDLHSELNLSSLELGDSALYFCASSVDISEQFFGPGTRLTVL.

CDR3 amino acids: CASSLGGSGETQYF. CDR3 nucleotides: TGTGCCAGCAGCCTGGGGGGGTCGGGGGAGACCCAGTACTTC. The chain carries TRBV6-5 and TRBJ2-5, with 7 bases fitting TRBD2. V was pared by 6 bases and J by 5 bases, with 9 bases of the junction left unmatched. The CDR3 spans 14 residues. Germline CDR1 and CDR2: MNHEY and SVGAGI.

CDR3 sequence: CASSLAGVGWSTGELFF. DNA of the CDR3: TGTGCCAGCAGCTTAGCGGGGGTGGGATGGAGCACCGGGGAGCTGTTTTTT. The rearrangement uses TRBV7-2 and TRBJ2-2, with D possibly called TRBD1 or TRBD2 (5 bases each). With 0 bases removed from V and 4 bases from J, the gap between germline ends came to 15 bases. The CDR3 extends over 17 amino acids. Germline CDR1 SGHTA, CDR2 FQGNSA. Full variable domain (remainder filled in from reference TRBV7-2 and TRBJ2-2): GAGVSQSPSNKVTEKGKDVELRCDPISGHTALYWYRQSLGQGLEFLIYFQGNSAPDKSGLPSDRFSAERTGGSVSTLTIQRTQQEDSAVYLCASSLAGVGWSTGELFFGEGSRLTVL.

This rearrangement joins TRBV12-3 or TRBV12-4 to TRBJ2-1; D not resolved. There are 11 residues in the CDR3. The V end lost 4 bases, the J end lost 8 bases, and 6 bases lay between the germline ends. CDR3 in DNA: TGTGCCAGCAGTTACGTGGATGAGCAGTTCTTC. This gives the protein CASSYVDEQFF.

This rearrangement joins TRBV5-1 to TRBJ1-1; no clear D. V lost 0 bases to trimming and J lost 1 base, with 7 bases between them. CDR1 and CDR2 from the germline V gene are SGHRS and YFSETQ. This CDR3 has 14 residues. DNA of the CDR3: TGCGCCAGCAGCTTGGGTACTTCGAACACTGAAGCTTTCTTT. It specifies CASSLGTSNTEAFF.

The genes are TRBV6-6 and TRBJ2-2; D could derive from TRBD1 or TRBD2 (5 bases each). Trimming removed 2 bases from V and 4 bases from J, with 11 bases in between. The CDR3 is 15 residues long. Germline-derived CDR1 and CDR2 are MNHNY and SVGAGI (reference sequence). The CDR3 loop is CASSYLGPTTGELFF. The CDR3 nucleotides read TGTGCCAGCAGTTACCTGGGACCGACCACCGGGGAGCTGTTTTTT.

This clone appeared a single time. The CDR3 reads CASSSQGGGELFF. DNA of the CDR3: TGCGCCAGCAGCTCGCAGGGAGGCGGGGAGCTGTTTTTT. V is TRBV5-1 and J is TRBJ2-2; perhaps TRBD2 as D (6 bases). Trimming took 3 bases from V and 7 from J, leaving 10 bases between them. Germline lookup yields CDR1 SGHRS and CDR2 YFSETQ. This CDR3 is built from 13 residues.